This is a list of T cell receptor beta chains from one sample in a study of blood T cell repertoires in COVID-19. The table came from immunoSEQ multiplex PCR; TCRdb's copy has only in-frame clones and leaves some out. The sample gives some 160,000 clones, 89% of which show up once; about 2.6% is in the top ten. Sample: peripheral blood. The receptors originated from a man aged 55-75 years with acute or convalescent COVID-19. Both conserved end residues are part of each CDR3. Each record gives: CDR3 DNA, CDR3 protein, V gene, J gene, D gene, clone size. A D gene is named only where the DNA matches it firmly. Part of the rows lack a size; the others show once, few, many or a class for expanded clones.

TGCAGTGCACCAAGACAGGGGTTCGCTTTCTTT	CSAPRQGFAFF	TRBV20-1	TRBJ1-1	TRBD1	-
TGTGCCAGCAGCCCCACAGGGGGATGGACTGAAGCTTTCTTT	CASSPTGGWTEAFF	TRBV6-5	TRBJ1-1	TRBD1	-
TGTGCCAGCAGTTCTGGACAGGGGGACTCCTACGAGCAGTACTTC	CASSSGQGDSYEQYF	TRBV6-5	TRBJ2-7	TRBD1	-
TGTGCCAGCAGCCCGGGACAGGGGGGGGATACGCAGTATTTT	CASSPGQGGDTQYF	TRBV7-9	TRBJ2-3	TRBD1	-
TGTGCCAGCAGCTTAACGAGTTTTTTGCAGGGAAGCGATGGCTACACCTTC	CASSLTSFLQGSDGYTF	TRBV7-3	TRBJ1-2	-	-
TGTGCCAGCAGCCTAACGTTCCTGGTGGGCGGCACAGATACGCAGTATTTT	CASSLTFLVGGTDTQYF	TRBV7-2	TRBJ2-3	-	-
TGTGCCACTTCGACTGCCTCCTACGAGCAGTACTTC	CATSTASYEQYF	TRBV2	TRBJ2-7	-	-
TGCGCCAGCAGCTTGGGTGGGAGTTTTAGCACAGATACGCAGTATTTT	CASSLGGSFSTDTQYF	TRBV5-1	TRBJ2-3	-	-
TGTGCCAGCAGCGTGGGCAGGGGGACGATCGAGCAGTACTTC	CASSVGRGTIEQYF	TRBV9	TRBJ2-7	TRBD1	-
TGTGCCAGCAGCCAAGAAGGCGCGGGCGCGGATGGCTACACCTTC	CASSQEGAGADGYTF	TRBV3-1/TRBV3-2	TRBJ1-2	-	-
TGTGCCAGCAAGCAGGGGGGAACTGAAGCTTTCTTT	CASKQGGTEAFF	TRBV27	TRBJ1-1	TRBD1	-
TGCGCCAGCAGTGAGAGAGGCTCTGGAAACACCATATATTTT	CASSERGSGNTIYF	TRBV10-2	TRBJ1-3	-	-
TGCGCCAGCAGCAGTCAACAGGGGTTCACTGAAGCTTTCTTT	CASSSQQGFTEAFF	TRBV5-1	TRBJ1-1	TRBD1	-
TGTGCCAGCAGCCCGGGACAGGGGAACACTGAAGCTTTCTTT	CASSPGQGNTEAFF	TRBV3-1/TRBV3-2	TRBJ1-1	TRBD1	-
TGTGCCAGCAGCAAAAAGAGCTCCTATAATTCACCCCTCCACTTT	CASSKKSSYNSPLHF	TRBV3-1/TRBV3-2	TRBJ1-6	-	-
TGTGCCAGCAGTTACCCAGGGGGCACTTTAAAAGGCTACACCTTC	CASSYPGGTLKGYTF	TRBV6-2/TRBV6-3	TRBJ1-2	TRBD1	once
TGCGCCAGCAGCTTGACAGGGCTTCAAGGGAATGAGCAGTTCTTC	CASSLTGLQGNEQFF	TRBV5-1	TRBJ2-1	-	-
TGTGCCAGTAGCCGCGGCGGCGGTGATGGAAACACCATATATTTT	CASSRGGGDGNTIYF	TRBV19	TRBJ1-3	-	-
TGTGCCAGCTCACCAATAACAGGAACCACAGATACGCAGTATTTT	CASSPITGTTDTQYF	TRBV18	TRBJ2-3	-	-
TGTGCCAGCAGCTTAGATTCGGGAGGGACTGAAGCTTTCTTT	CASSLDSGGTEAFF	TRBV7-2	TRBJ1-1	-	-
TGTGCCTGGAATACAGGGAGCTCCTATAATTCACCCCTCCACTTT	CAWNTGSSYNSPLHF	TRBV30	TRBJ1-6	-	-
TGTGCCAGCAGCGCGGGACTCAAGGGGCAGCCCCAGCATTTT	CASSAGLKGQPQHF	TRBV2	TRBJ1-5	-	-
TGTGCCAGCAGGACAGGGGTTACTGAAGCTTTCTTT	CASRTGVTEAFF	TRBV6-5	TRBJ1-1	TRBD1	-
TGTGCCAGCAGCCCGGGACAGGGAAAAGCTGGGGCCAACGTCCTGACTTTC	CASSPGQGKAGANVLTF	TRBV9	TRBJ2-6	TRBD1	-
TGTGCCAGCTCTATCCGAAACCACGTTAACTATGGCTACACCTTC	CASSIRNHVNYGYTF	TRBV2	TRBJ1-2	-	-
TGTGCCAGCAGCCCGCTCGGGGGATCCGCCGGGGAGCTGTTTTTT	CASSPLGGSAGELFF	TRBV6-5	TRBJ2-2	-	few
TGTGCCAGCAGCATGTACTTGGGGCCCACCGGGGAGCTGTTTTTT	CASSMYLGPTGELFF	TRBV5-4	TRBJ2-2	-	-
TGTGCCAGCAGCATATACCCTCGACAGGGCGAAGCTTTCTTT	CASSIYPRQGEAFF	TRBV7-2	TRBJ1-1	TRBD1	few
TGTGCCAGCAGTGAAAGCCGGACAGGGATAGCACCCCTCCACTTT	CASSESRTGIAPLHF	TRBV6-1	TRBJ1-6	TRBD1	-
TGCGCCAGCAGCTTGGGCGGGACAGGGTCGGGTGAGCAGTTCTTC	CASSLGGTGSGEQFF	TRBV5-1	TRBJ2-1	TRBD1	-
TGTGCCAGCAGCCAAGATCGGCACAGTCGGGGGAAACTGTTTTTT	CASSQDRHSRGKLFF	TRBV3-1/TRBV3-2	TRBJ1-4	-	-
TGTGCCAGCACCGAGGGAGGGGCCAACTATGGCTACACCTTC	CASTEGGANYGYTF	TRBV5-4	TRBJ1-2	-	-
TGTGCCAGCAGGCAAACAGGGCGGACTGAAGCTTTCTTT	CASRQTGRTEAFF	TRBV3-1/TRBV3-2	TRBJ1-1	-	-
TGCAGTGCTAGTAGGCCCCGGATTTCGGGTCTAAATCAGCCCCAGCATTTT	CSASRPRISGLNQPQHF	TRBV20-1	TRBJ1-5	-	-
TGTGCCAGCAGTCCTCAGGGAAACAACTATGGCTACACCTTC	CASSPQGNNYGYTF	TRBV6-5	TRBJ1-2	-	-
TGTGCCAGCGGGAGGGGGACAGGGATTAATGAAAAACTGTTTTTT	CASGRGTGINEKLFF	TRBV2	TRBJ1-4	TRBD1	-
TGTGCCAGCGACTACACAGATACGCAGTATTTT	CASDYTDTQYF	TRBV2	TRBJ2-3	-	once
TGTGCCAGCAGCCGATGGATCGGGACAGGGGATCAGCCCCAGCATTTT	CASSRWIGTGDQPQHF	TRBV5-6	TRBJ1-5	TRBD1	few
TGTGCCAGCTCACCAAATCGACAGTCCAGAAGCAATCAGCCCCAGCATTTT	CASSPNRQSRSNQPQHF	TRBV18	TRBJ1-5	-	-
TGTGCCAGCAGCCTACAGGGGACTAGCTCGTCCTACGAGCAGTACTTC	CASSLQGTSSSYEQYF	TRBV3-1/TRBV3-2	TRBJ2-7	TRBD2	-
TGTGCCAGCAGCATACTCAGGGGGAATAATTCACCCCTCCACTTT	CASSILRGNNSPLHF	TRBV7-8	TRBJ1-6	TRBD1	-